The 10 T cell receptor beta chains below were found in one sample sequenced in a study of cytomegalovirus exposure and HLA in healthy donors. The PCR ran on 60 Vbeta and 13 Jbeta primers. TCRdb's table, derived via immunoSEQ multiplex PCR, lists solely in-frame clones and lacks some. There are roughly 150,000 clones in the sample; 70% to 85% occur only once, and less than 4% lies in the top ten. Material: PBMCs. All receptors come from a male donor in good health and CMV-seronegative.

The J gene is TRBJ2-1, the V gene TRBV7-9, with a tentative D call TRBD1 (5 bases). The V gene lost 5 bases and the J gene lost 6 bases, with 20 bases spanning the gap. The germline CDR1 and CDR2 sequences are SEHNR and FQNEAQ (reference sequence). The CDR3 runs to 16 residues. CDR3 residues: CASSGKTAQRTNEQFF. In nucleotides, the CDR3 is TGTGCCAGCAGCGGCAAGACAGCCCAGCGCACCAATGAGCAGTTCTTC.

This clone was counted once. The chain recombines TRBV7-2 with TRBJ1-3, with no clear D. Trimming removed 5 bases at V and 3 bases at J, with 8 bases between. Germline values: CDR1 SGHTA, CDR2 FQGNSA. The CDR3 is made up of 13 amino acids. CDR3 sequence reads: CASSAGVGNTIYF. CDR3 nucleotides: TGTGCCAGCAGCGCGGGCGTTGGAAACACCATATATTTT.

This sequence joins TRBV21-1 and TRBJ2-5; the DNA was not compared with TRBD2, the D call given in the table. TRBV21-1 is recorded as a pseudogene. The CDR3 runs to 19 residues. The CDR3 protein is CASSKAKEKDEGMGETQYF. Here the CDR3 DNA reads TGTGCCAGCAGCAAAGCGAAGGAGAAAGATGAGGGAATGGGAGAGACCCAGTACTTC.

The chain has TRBV7-2 and TRBJ1-2; TRBD1 might be the D (5 bases). Germline CDR1 SGHTA, CDR2 FQGNSA. CDR3 length: 15 residues. Trimming stripped 2 bases from V and 0 bases from J, with 10 bases between. The CDR3 sequence: CASSLKGNSNYGYTF. The CDR3 region has the DNA TGTGCCAGCAGCTTAAAGGGGAATTCTAACTATGGCTACACCTTC. Full variable domain (rest looked up from reference TRBV7-2 and TRBJ1-2): GAGVSQSPSNKVTEKGKDVELRCDPISGHTALYWYRQSLGQGLEFLIYFQGNSAPDKSGLPSDRFSAERTGGSVSTLTIQRTQQEDSAVYLCASSLKGNSNYGYTFGSGTRLTVV.

The chain links TRBV19 to TRBJ1-6, with 9 bases matching TRBD1. Germline V gene sequence: CDR1 LNHDA, CDR2 SQIVND (reference sequence). CDR3 size: 17 residues. The trim removed 2 bases at V and 7 bases at J, leaving 9 bases unmatched. CDR3 nucleotides: TGTGCCAGTAGTATATTCCCTGGACAGGGGAACAATTCACCCCTCCACTTT. Protein product: CASSIFPGQGNNSPLHF.

The chain is built from TRBV7-3 and TRBJ1-3; tentatively, D is TRBD1 (5 bases). Germline V CDR1 and CDR2: SGHTA, FQGTGA. The CDR3 contains 14 residues. The ends were cut back, 5 bases at V and 1 base at J, with 9 bases in the middle. The CDR3 loop is CASSPAGSGNTIYF. Written as DNA, the CDR3 is TGTGCCAGCAGCCCCGCAGGGTCTGGAAACACCATATATTTT.

The chain recombines TRBV11-1 with TRBJ2-1, with 8 bases lining up with TRBD2. V lost 3 bases and J lost 2; bases outside the gene matches: 6. Per germline, CDR1 SGHAT and CDR2 FQDESV (reference sequence). CDR3 length equals 16 residues. The CDR3 protein is CASSLIGGAAYNEQFF. The CDR3 DNA reads as TGTGCCAGCAGCTTGATCGGGGGGGCAGCCTACAATGAGCAGTTCTTC. Using reference TRBV11-1 and TRBJ2-1 for the parts outside the CDR3, the full variable domain is EAEVAQSPRYKITEKSQAVAFWCDPISGHATLYWYRQILGQGPELLVQFQDESVVDDSQLPKDRFSAERLKGVDSTLKIQPAELGDSAMYLCASSLIGGAAYNEQFFGPGTRLTVL.

The CDR3 region is CATEGQPNQPQHF. As DNA, the CDR3 is TGTGCCACAGAGGGACAGCCAAATCAGCCCCAGCATTTT. The chain employs TRBV15 and TRBJ1-5; 7 nucleotides match TRBD1. V was pared by 9 bases and J by 4 bases, with 6 bases of the junction left unmatched. Germline V gives CDR1 LNHNV, CDR2 YYDKDF (reference sequence). The CDR3 loop spans 13 amino acids.

The V gene is TRBV10-3, the J gene TRBJ2-2, with a tentative D call TRBD1 (5 bases). CDR1 and CDR2 (germline): ENHRY, SYGVKD. This CDR3 has 13 amino acids. V shed 8 bases and J shed 4 bases, with 11 bases lying between them. CDR3 DNA sequence: TGTGCCATCGATTCAGGGTCCACCGGGGAGCTGTTTTTT. It codes for CAIDSGSTGELFF.

The gene calls are TRBV5-1 and TRBJ1-2; TRBD1 aligns across 7 bases. CDR1 is SGHRS, CDR2 YFSETQ, per germline. The CDR3 has 15 amino acids. The V segment lost 1 base and the J segment 0 bases; nucleotides outside the gene matches: 3. The CDR3 sequence is CASSLMTGSNYGYTF. DNA for the CDR3: TGCGCCAGCAGCTTGATGACAGGGTCTAACTATGGCTACACCTTC.